This entry features one T cell receptor beta chain sequence. This sample was taken from a study of shared T cell receptors in the human thymus. Generated by immunoSEQ multiplex PCR, the TCRdb table keeps only in-frame clones and is missing some. The sample has tens of thousands of clones, nearly 95% seen once. The specimen was thymocytes. The TCR sequence derives from a human donor.

CDR3 sequence (DNA): TGTGCCAGCAGCCCCTGGGGAGAGGAGCCATACGAGCAGTACTTC. Translating it yields CASSPWGEEPYEQYF. The chain employs TRBV9 and TRBJ2-7; D possibly corresponds to TRBD2 (5 bases). V lost 4 bases, J lost 4 bases, and 18 bases lay in between. This CDR3 is 15 amino acids long. CDR1 SGDLS and CDR2 YYNGEE come from the germline V gene.